The source of this T cell receptor beta chain is a study of PD-1 blockade in classical Hodgkin lymphoma. Background on the study: The patients were dosed with nivolumab 3 mg/kg, infused intravenously every 2 weeks.

Whole-study findings and limits: Exclusion was applied to patients who started nivolumab under 1 year after ASCT. Lower baseline TCR diversity marked trial partial responders and progressors.

In regard to this clone: Its antigen remains unidentified.

Assay: immunoSEQ multiplex PCR; the TCRdb copy retains only in-frame clones and omits some. The profile shows just under 100,000 clones, approximately 88% of them singletons. The CDR3 has 14 residues. Trimming stripped 0 bases from V and 2 bases from J, with 7 bases between. Per germline, CDR1 KGHSH and CDR2 LQKENI. All patients experienced relapse after autologous stem cell transplantation, and brentuximab vedotin exposure was variable. The receptor's source is a human donor with classical Hodgkin lymphoma. Sequenced material: peripheral blood mononuclear cells (PBMCs), taken at baseline. The V gene is TRBV18, the J gene TRBJ2-5, with D uncertain. CDR3 in amino acids: CASSPPGRQETQYF. The DNA for the CDR3 is TGTGCCAGCTCACCACCAGGAAGGCAAGAGACCCAGTACTTC.